Below, 29 T cell receptor beta chains from the same sample are listed, as sequenced in a study of T cells in localized non-small cell lung cancer. Sequencing was performed with immunoSEQ multiplex PCR; in TCRdb, only in-frame clones are kept and a portion is missing. This sample has roughly 13,000 clones; roughly 82% occur once, and the top ten carry 28%. This specimen was peripheral blood, taken before any cancer treatment. These receptors were collected from a male donor aged 60 or older with stage I squamous cell lung carcinoma.

The V gene is TRBV19, the J gene TRBJ1-2; D gene unclear. V was pared by 3 bases and J by 4 bases, with 9 bases between. The CDR3 is 13 amino acids. The germline CDR1 and CDR2 sequences are LNHDA and SQIVND (reference sequence). CDR3 residues: CASSISVSYGYTF. The CDR3 DNA is TGTGCCAGTAGTATTAGCGTCAGCTATGGCTACACCTTC.

This clone was picked up one time. V is TRBV5-6 and J is TRBJ2-7, with 8 bases identical to TRBD2. The germline V gene has CDR1 SGHDT and CDR2 YYEEEE. The V segment lost 0 bases and the J segment 3 bases; nucleotides outside the gene matches: 5. This CDR3 is 15 amino acids long. This CDR3 reads CASSLDLAGIYEQYF. The CDR3 bases are TGTGCCAGCAGCTTGGACCTAGCGGGTATCTACGAGCAGTACTTC.

This clone was detected only once. In nucleotides, the CDR3 is TGTGCCAGCAGCTCCCGAGGGGGGCGGGAGGAACAAGAGACCCAGTACTTC. Protein product: CASSSRGGREEQETQYF. The rearrangement links TRBV11-2 to TRBJ2-5; the match to TRBD2 covers 8 bases. The J segment lost 2 bases and the V segment lost 4 bases, leaving 12 bases of the junction unmatched. Germline V CDR1 and CDR2: SGHAT, FQNNGV. This CDR3 region has 17 residues.

The chain recombines TRBV2 with TRBJ2-5; D is unresolved. The CDR3 totals 13 residues. Per the germline V gene, CDR1 is SNHLY and CDR2 is FYNNEI. The V end lost 3 bases, the J end lost 1 base, and 6 bases lay between the germline ends. The CDR3 nucleotides are TGTGCCAGCAGTGAGTCGGTCCAAGAGACCCAGTACTTC. It is translated as CASSESVQETQYF.

V is TRBV19 and J is TRBJ1-5; D is undetermined. Germline CDR1 LNHDA, CDR2 SQIVND (reference sequence). Trimming removed 5 bases at V and 5 bases at J, with 19 bases between. This CDR3 is built from 16 residues. The CDR3 here is CASSAPFRGEDQPQHF. The CDR3 DNA reads as TGTGCCAGTAGTGCCCCATTTCGGGGAGAGGATCAGCCCCAGCATTTT.

V gene TRBV10-3 combines with J gene TRBJ1-1; 7 bases are a match to TRBD1. This CDR3 is built from 15 residues. Germline V gene data show CDR1 as ENHRY and CDR2 as SYGVKD. V trimming: 0 bases; J trimming: 1 base; junction bases outside the gene matches: 2. The CDR3 spells CAISESQGRNTEAFF. CDR3 bases: TGTGCCATCAGTGAGTCACAGGGGAGGAACACTGAAGCTTTCTTT.

The J gene is TRBJ1-1, the V gene TRBV10-3, with TRBD1 identical over 9 bases. V gave up 0 bases and J gave up 1 base; unmatched junction bases: 9. Germline V gene lookup returns CDR1 ENHRY and CDR2 SYGVKD. CDR3 size: 18 residues. CDR3 protein: CAISESRTGEGTNTEAFF. The CDR3, as DNA: TGTGCCATCAGTGAGTCAAGGACAGGGGAAGGGACGAACACTGAAGCTTTCTTT.

This clone was seen once. The chain joins TRBV28 to TRBJ1-5, with D hard to call. The CDR3 is 15 amino acids. Trimming stripped 6 bases from V and 3 bases from J, with 15 bases between. Germline V gene sequence: CDR1 MDHEN, CDR2 SYDVKM. CDR3 nucleotides: TGTGCCAGCAGCGCCTGGCCACAGATCAATCAGCCCCAGCATTTT. It is translated as CASSAWPQINQPQHF.

By frequency in the sample, this clone is medium-sized. One end of the junction is discordant with germline, which a read error may explain. The V gene is TRBV5-6, the J gene TRBJ2-1, with 7 bases that match TRBD2. The CDR3 runs to 12 residues. Germline loops: CDR1 SGHDT, CDR2 YYEEEE. The CDR3 sequence is CASSLSRGGALF. DNA of the CDR3: TGTGCCAGCAGCTTGTCTCGCGGGGGTGCGCTCTTC.

The J gene is TRBJ2-3, the V gene TRBV5-1; no definite D call. The CDR3 is 14 residues long. The V gene's germline CDR1 is SGHRS and CDR2 YFSETQ. The ends were cut back, 0 bases at V and 3 bases at J, with 8 bases in the middle. The CDR3 coding sequence is TGCGCCAGCAGCTTGGGGACGCGGACAGATACGCAGTATTTT. Its translation: CASSLGTRTDTQYF.

The gene calls are TRBV4-2 and TRBJ2-7, with a weak D call TRBD2 (7 bases). The CDR3 extends over 16 amino acids. CDR1 is LGHNA, CDR2 YNFKEQ, per germline. Trimming removed 0 bases from V and 3 bases from J, with 15 bases in between. CDR3 protein: CASSQEGGGLYYEQYF. The CDR3 nucleotides are TGTGCCAGCAGCCAAGAAGGGGGAGGGCTCTACTACGAGCAGTACTTC.

The genes are TRBV4-1 and TRBJ2-1; no definite D call. The CDR3 contains 15 residues. CDR1 and CDR2 (germline): MGHRA, YSYEKL. V gave up 1 base and J gave up 2 bases, with 9 bases separating them. The CDR3: CASSQVGDTYNEQFF. The CDR3, as DNA: TGCGCCAGCAGCCAAGTTGGGGATACCTACAATGAGCAGTTCTTC.

The genes are TRBV6-4 and TRBJ1-5; D unresolved. The CDR3 extends over 13 amino acids. With 4 bases removed from V and 2 bases from J, the gap between germline ends came to 6 bases. CDR1 is MRHNA and CDR2 is SNTAGT in the germline V gene. CDR3 residues: CASSGLGNQPQHF. The CDR3 nucleotides read TGTGCCAGCAGTGGGTTGGGCAATCAGCCCCAGCATTTT.

The V and J genes are TRBV7-6 and TRBJ2-7; D is perhaps TRBD1 or TRBD2 (6 bases each). V dropped 4 bases and J dropped 0 bases, with 10 bases sitting between them. The germline V gene encodes CDR1 SGHVS and CDR2 FNYEAQ. The CDR3 has 14 residues. In DNA form, the CDR3 reads TGTGCCAGCAGCTCCTCGGGGGCCTCCTACGAGCAGTACTTC. It yields the protein CASSSSGASYEQYF.

The chain couples TRBV27 to TRBJ2-3, with TRBD1 matching 8 bases. CDR1 is MNHEY, CDR2 SMNVEV, per germline (reference sequence). Trimming removed 4 bases from V and 2 bases from J; junction bases left unmatched: 5. This CDR3 region has 15 residues. CDR3 bases: TGTGCCAGCAGTTCCGGGGGACAGGTCACAGATACGCAGTATTTT. Amino acids: CASSSGGQVTDTQYF.

The V and J genes are TRBV5-5 and TRBJ2-7; 8 bases are shared with TRBD1. The CDR3 runs to 14 residues. V lost 3 bases to trimming and J lost 2 bases; unmatched junction nucleotides: 4. Germline-derived CDR1 and CDR2 are SGHKS and YYEKEE (reference sequence). The CDR3: CASSYGTGPYEQYF. The CDR3 DNA reads as TGTGCCAGCAGCTATGGGACAGGCCCCTACGAGCAGTACTTC.

The rearrangement links TRBV9 to TRBJ2-5, with 14 nucleotides matching TRBD2. V lost 0 bases and J lost 2; bases outside the gene matches: 9. Germline V gene data show CDR1 as SGDLS and CDR2 as YYNGEE. The CDR3 contains 19 residues. The CDR3 nucleotides are TGTGCCAGCAGCGTAGGATTCTGGGGACTAGCGGGAGAACAAGAGACCCAGTACTTC. Amino acids: CASSVGFWGLAGEQETQYF.

This clone was counted only a few times. This chain connects TRBV19 to TRBJ2-2; D ambiguous. The CDR3 runs 16 residues. Germline V gene lookup returns CDR1 LNHDA and CDR2 SQIVND (reference sequence). Trimming cost V 0 bases and J 2 bases, with 10 bases left between them. CDR3 amino acids: CASSIERPDNTGELFF. The CDR3 coding sequence is TGTGCCAGTAGTATAGAGCGTCCGGACAACACCGGGGAGCTGTTTTTT.

In this sample, this clone turned up once. The V gene is TRBV2, the J gene TRBJ2-5; D call uncertain. The DNA end favors TRBJ2-7, so the J call may be wrong. Germline V gene lookup returns CDR1 SNHLY and CDR2 FYNNEI. The CDR3 has 11 amino acids. The CDR3 DNA sequence: TGTGCCAGCAGCGTTTTACACGAGCAGTACTTC. Protein product: CASSVLHEQYF.

This chain connects TRBV15 to TRBJ2-7; 9 bases agree with TRBD2. Germline V gene sequence: CDR1 LNHNV, CDR2 YYDKDF (reference sequence). Losses at the gene ends were 0 bases for V and 4 bases for J; bases not matched to a gene: 7. The CDR3 totals 16 residues. The CDR3 is CATSRDPLAGAYEQYF. DNA for the CDR3: TGTGCCACCAGCAGAGATCCACTAGCGGGTGCATACGAGCAGTACTTC.

The J gene is TRBJ2-7, the V gene TRBV27; a weak D match, TRBD2 (5 bases). CDR3 length equals 16 residues. CDR1 is MNHEY, CDR2 SMNVEV, per germline (reference sequence). With 5 bases removed from V and 0 bases from J, the gap between germline ends came to 17 bases. The CDR3 bases are TGTGCCAGCAGTAGGATCCGGGGATCCAGCTCCTACGAGCAGTACTTC. As protein: CASSRIRGSSSYEQYF.

The chain recombines TRBV11-2 with TRBJ2-3, with a possible D match to TRBD1 (6 bases). The CDR3 sequence is 18 residues long. Germline V gives CDR1 SGHAT, CDR2 FQNNGV. V lost 1 base, J lost 0 bases, and 17 bases lay in between. The CDR3 spells CASSLGRGRGPSTDTQYF. Here the CDR3 DNA reads TGTGCCAGCAGCTTAGGGAGAGGCAGGGGACCTAGCACAGATACGCAGTATTTT. Drawing the rest from reference TRBV11-2 and TRBJ2-3, the complete variable domain is EAGVAQSPRYKIIEKRQSVAFWCNPISGHATLYWYQQILGQGPKLLIQFQNNGVVDDSQLPKDRFSAERLKGVDSTLKIQPAKLEDSAVYLCASSLGRGRGPSTDTQYFGPGTRLTVL.

The chain recombines TRBV19 with TRBJ2-2; either TRBD1 or TRBD2 may fit D (5 bases each). Trimming pared 8 bases from V and 7 bases from J, leaving 20 bases between. CDR3 size: 15 residues. Germline V lookup: CDR1 LNHDA, CDR2 SQIVND (reference sequence). This CDR3 is CASSYLLDGGGELFF. The CDR3 DNA reads TGTGCCAGTTCCTATCTTCTAGATGGGGGCGGGGAGCTGTTTTTT. Using reference TRBV19 and TRBJ2-2 for the parts outside the CDR3, the full variable domain is DGGITQSPKYLFRKEGQNVTLSCEQNLNHDAMYWYRQDPGQGLRLIYYSQIVNDFQKGDIAEGYSVSREKKESFPLTVTSAQKNPTAFYLCASSYLLDGGGELFFGEGSRLTVL.

This chain connects TRBV11-2 to TRBJ2-7, with TRBD2 matching over 7 bases. Germline V gives CDR1 SGHAT, CDR2 FQNNGV. The CDR3 contains 15 residues. The trim removed 4 bases at V and 5 bases at J, leaving 11 bases unmatched. DNA of the CDR3: TGTGCCAGCAGCTCTCGGTTGGCGGCGGGGGACGAGCAGTACTTC. Translating gives CASSSRLAAGDEQYF.

V usage is TRBV5-1 and J usage is TRBJ1-2; D is unclear. The CDR3 runs to 13 residues. V shed 4 bases and J shed 6 bases, with 13 bases lying between them. Per germline, CDR1 SGHRS and CDR2 YFSETQ. CDR3 nucleotides: TGCGCCAGCAGCCAGGCAGAAGGGAATGGCTACACCTTC. The encoded protein is CASSQAEGNGYTF.

This chain connects TRBV5-4 to TRBJ2-7; D is uncertain. Looked up from germline, CDR1 is SGHNT and CDR2 is YYREEE (reference sequence). Trimming removed 2 bases from V and 4 bases from J, with 7 bases in between. CDR3 length: 12 amino acids. CDR3 in amino acids: CASSFDWYEQYF. The CDR3 bases are TGTGCCAGCAGCTTTGATTGGTACGAGCAGTACTTC.

This rearrangement joins TRBV4-1 to TRBJ2-7; 10 bases map to TRBD2. The germline CDR1 and CDR2 sequences are MGHRA and YSYEKL. The junction had 6 bases not matched to a gene; V was cut back by 3 bases and J by 4 bases. There are 15 residues in the CDR3. The CDR3 nucleotides read TGCGCCAGCAGCCACTCTAGCGGGGGTGGGTACGAGCAGTACTTC. Translating it yields CASSHSSGGGYEQYF.

The V gene is TRBV10-3, the J gene TRBJ1-1; TRBD1 matches 7 bases. Trimming took 8 bases from V and 2 from J; bases not matched to a gene: 5. Germline V gene lookup returns CDR1 ENHRY and CDR2 SYGVKD. The CDR3 sequence is 13 residues long. The CDR3 protein is CAIVRDRNTEAFF. CDR3 in DNA: TGTGCCATCGTCCGGGACAGAAACACTGAAGCTTTCTTT.

This clone has a single count. The chain is built from TRBV2 and TRBJ1-4; D might be TRBD1 (6 bases). From germline, CDR1 is SNHLY and CDR2 FYNNEI. The CDR3 covers 15 residues. V was shortened by 4 bases and J by 10 bases, with 19 bases between the two germline ends. This chain's CDR3 is CASSAHSGTSGKLFF. The CDR3 DNA is TGTGCCAGCAGTGCCCATTCCGGGACATCGGGAAAACTGTTTTTT.